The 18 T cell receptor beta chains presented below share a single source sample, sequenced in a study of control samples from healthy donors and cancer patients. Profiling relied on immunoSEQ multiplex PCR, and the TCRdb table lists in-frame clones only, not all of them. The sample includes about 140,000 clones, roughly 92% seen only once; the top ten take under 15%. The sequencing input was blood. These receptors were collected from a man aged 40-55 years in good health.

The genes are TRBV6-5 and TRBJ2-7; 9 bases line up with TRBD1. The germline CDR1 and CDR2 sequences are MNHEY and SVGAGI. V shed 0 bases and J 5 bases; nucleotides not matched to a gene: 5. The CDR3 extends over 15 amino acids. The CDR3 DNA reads TGTGCCAGCAGTTACTCGGGACAGGGTCAAAACGAGCAGTACTTC. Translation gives CASSYSGQGQNEQYF.

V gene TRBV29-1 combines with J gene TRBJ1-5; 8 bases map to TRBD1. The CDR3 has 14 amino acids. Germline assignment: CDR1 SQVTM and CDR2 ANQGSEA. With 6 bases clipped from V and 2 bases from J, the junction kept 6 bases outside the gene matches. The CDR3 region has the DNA TGCAGCGTCGTGGACAGGGAAGGCAATCAGCCCCAGCATTTT. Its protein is CSVVDREGNQPQHF.

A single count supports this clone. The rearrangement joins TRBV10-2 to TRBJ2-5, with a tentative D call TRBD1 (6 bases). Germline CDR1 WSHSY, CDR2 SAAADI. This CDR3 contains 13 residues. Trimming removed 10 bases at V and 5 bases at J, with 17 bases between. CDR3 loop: CATKDSPSETQYF. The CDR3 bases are TGCGCCACCAAGGACAGCCCTAGCGAGACCCAGTACTTC.

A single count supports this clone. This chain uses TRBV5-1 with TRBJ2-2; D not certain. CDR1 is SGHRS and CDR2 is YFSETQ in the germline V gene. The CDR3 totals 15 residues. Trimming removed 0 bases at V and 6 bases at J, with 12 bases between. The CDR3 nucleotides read TGCGCCAGCAGCTTGGCAGTCGTTTCTGCCGGGGAGCTGTTTTTT. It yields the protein CASSLAVVSAGELFF.

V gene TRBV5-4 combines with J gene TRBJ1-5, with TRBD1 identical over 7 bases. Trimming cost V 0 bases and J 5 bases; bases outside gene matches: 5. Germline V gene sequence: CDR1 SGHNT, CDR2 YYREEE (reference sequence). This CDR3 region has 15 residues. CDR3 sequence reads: CASSLAGGKDQPQHF. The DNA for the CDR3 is TGTGCCAGCAGCTTGGCAGGGGGTAAGGATCAGCCCCAGCATTTT.

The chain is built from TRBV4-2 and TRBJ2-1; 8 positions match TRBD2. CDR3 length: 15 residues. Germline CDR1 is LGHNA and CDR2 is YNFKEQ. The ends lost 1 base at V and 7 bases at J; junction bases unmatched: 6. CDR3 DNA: TGTGCCAGCAGCCAAGTACCAGCGGGAGCAAATGAGCAGTTCTTC. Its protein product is CASSQVPAGANEQFF.

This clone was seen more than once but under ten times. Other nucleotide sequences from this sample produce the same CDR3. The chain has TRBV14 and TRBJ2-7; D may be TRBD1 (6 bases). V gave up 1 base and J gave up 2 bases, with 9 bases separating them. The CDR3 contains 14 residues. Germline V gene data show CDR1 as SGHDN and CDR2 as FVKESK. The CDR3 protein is CASSQGRGTYEQYF. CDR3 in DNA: TGTGCCAGCAGCCAAGGCAGGGGCACCTACGAGCAGTACTTC.

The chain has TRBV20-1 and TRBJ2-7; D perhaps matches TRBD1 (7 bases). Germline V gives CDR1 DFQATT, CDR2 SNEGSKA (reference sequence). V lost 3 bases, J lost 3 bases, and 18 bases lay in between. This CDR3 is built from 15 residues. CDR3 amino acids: CSASELDRDFYEQYF. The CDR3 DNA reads TGCAGTGCTAGTGAACTAGACAGGGACTTCTACGAGCAGTACTTC.

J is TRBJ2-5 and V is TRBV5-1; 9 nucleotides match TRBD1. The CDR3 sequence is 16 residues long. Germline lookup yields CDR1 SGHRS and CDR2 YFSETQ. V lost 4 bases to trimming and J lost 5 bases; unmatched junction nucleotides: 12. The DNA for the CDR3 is TGCGCCAGCAGCGTGTCGACAGGGGGAACGGGGGAGACCCAGTACTTC. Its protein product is CASSVSTGGTGETQYF. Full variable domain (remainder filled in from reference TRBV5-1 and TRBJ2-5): KAGVTQTPRYLIKTRGQQVTLSCSPISGHRSVSWYQQTPGQGLQFLFEYFSETQRNKGNFPGRFSGRQFSNSRSEMNVSTLELGDSALYLCASSVSTGGTGETQYFGPGTRLLVL.

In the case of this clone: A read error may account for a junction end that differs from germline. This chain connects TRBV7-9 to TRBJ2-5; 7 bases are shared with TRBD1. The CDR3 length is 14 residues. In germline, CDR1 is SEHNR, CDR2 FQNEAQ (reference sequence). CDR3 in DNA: TGTGCCAGCAACTTAGTAGGGGGCGGAGAGACCCAGTACTTC. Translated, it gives CASNLVGGGETQYF. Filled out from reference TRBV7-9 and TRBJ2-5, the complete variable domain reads DTGVSQNPRHKITKRGQNVTFRCDPISEHNRLYWYRQTLGQGPEFLTYFQNEAQLEKSRLLSDRFSAERPKGSFSTLEIQRTEQGDSAMYLCASNLVGGGETQYFGPGTRLLVL.

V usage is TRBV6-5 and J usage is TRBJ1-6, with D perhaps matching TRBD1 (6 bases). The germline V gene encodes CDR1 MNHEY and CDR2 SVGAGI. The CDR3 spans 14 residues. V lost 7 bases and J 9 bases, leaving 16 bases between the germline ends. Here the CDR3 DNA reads TGTGCCAGCAAAGCGGCGGGGGCTGTTTCACCCCTCCACTTT. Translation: CASKAAGAVSPLHF.

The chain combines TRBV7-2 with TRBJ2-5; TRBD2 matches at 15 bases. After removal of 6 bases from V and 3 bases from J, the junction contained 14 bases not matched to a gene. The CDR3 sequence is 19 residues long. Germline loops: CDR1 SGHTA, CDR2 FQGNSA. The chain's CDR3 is CASRRGTSGGLLLKETQYF. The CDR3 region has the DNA TGTGCCAGCAGGCGCGGGACTAGCGGGGGGCTCCTATTAAAAGAGACCCAGTACTTC.

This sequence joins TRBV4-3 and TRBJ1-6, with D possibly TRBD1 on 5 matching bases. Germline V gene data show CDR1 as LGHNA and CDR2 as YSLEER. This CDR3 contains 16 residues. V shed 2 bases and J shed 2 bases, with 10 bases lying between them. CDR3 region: CASSQQGTTYNSPLHF. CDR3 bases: TGCGCCAGCAGCCAACAGGGAACAACCTATAATTCACCCCTCCACTTT.

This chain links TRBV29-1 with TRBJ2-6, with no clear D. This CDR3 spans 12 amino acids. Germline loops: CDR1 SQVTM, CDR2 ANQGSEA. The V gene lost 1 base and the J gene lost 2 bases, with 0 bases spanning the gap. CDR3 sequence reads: CSVEAGANVLTF. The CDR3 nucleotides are TGCAGCGTTGAAGCTGGGGCCAACGTCCTGACTTTC.

CDR3 in DNA: TGTGCCAGCAGCCAATTGTCTAGCGGGATCAAGACCCAGTACTTC. Its protein is CASSQLSSGIKTQYF. V and J are TRBV14 and TRBJ2-5; TRBD2 agrees at 9 bases. Germline V lookup: CDR1 SGHDN, CDR2 FVKESK. The CDR3 extends over 15 amino acids. The V and J ends lost 2 bases and 6 bases, in that order; junction bases with no gene match: 7. Complete variable domain (other parts from reference TRBV14 and TRBJ2-5): EAGVTQFPSHSVIEKGQTVTLRCDPISGHDNLYWYRRVMGKEIKFLLHFVKESKQDESGMPNNRFLAERTGGTYSTLKVQPAELEDSGVYFCASSQLSSGIKTQYFGPGTRLLVL.

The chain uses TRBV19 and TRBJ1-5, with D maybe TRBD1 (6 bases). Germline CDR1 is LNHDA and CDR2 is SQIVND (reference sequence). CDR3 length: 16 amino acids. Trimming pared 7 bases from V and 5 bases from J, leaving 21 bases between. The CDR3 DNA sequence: TGTGCCAGTAACCCCGGCAAGAACAGGGTTGATCAGCCCCAGCATTTT. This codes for CASNPGKNRVDQPQHF.

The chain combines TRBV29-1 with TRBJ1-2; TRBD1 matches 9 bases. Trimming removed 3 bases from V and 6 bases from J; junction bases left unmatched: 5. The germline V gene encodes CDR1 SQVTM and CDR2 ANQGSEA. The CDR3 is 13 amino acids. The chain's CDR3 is CSVDRQGVDGYTF. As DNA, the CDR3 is TGCAGCGTTGATCGACAGGGGGTAGATGGCTACACCTTC.

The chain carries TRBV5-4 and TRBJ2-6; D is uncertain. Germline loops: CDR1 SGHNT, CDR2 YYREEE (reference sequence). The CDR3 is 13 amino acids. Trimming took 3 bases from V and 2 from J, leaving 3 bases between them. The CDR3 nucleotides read TGTGCCAGCAGCTCCCCTGGGGCCAACGTCCTGACTTTC. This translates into CASSSPGANVLTF.